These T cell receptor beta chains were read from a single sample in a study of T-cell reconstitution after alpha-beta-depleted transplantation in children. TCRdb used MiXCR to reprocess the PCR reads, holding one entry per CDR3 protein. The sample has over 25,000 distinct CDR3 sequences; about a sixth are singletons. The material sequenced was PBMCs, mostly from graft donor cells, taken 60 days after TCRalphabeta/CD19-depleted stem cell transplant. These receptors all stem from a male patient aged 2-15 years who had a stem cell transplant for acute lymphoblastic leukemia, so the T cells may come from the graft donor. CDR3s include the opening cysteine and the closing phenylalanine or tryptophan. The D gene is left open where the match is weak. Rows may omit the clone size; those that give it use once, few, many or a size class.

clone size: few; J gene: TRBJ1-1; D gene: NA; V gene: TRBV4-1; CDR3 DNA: TGCGCCAGCAGCCGACACCGGGACGGGAACACTGAAGCTTTCTTT; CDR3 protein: CASSRHRDGNTEAFF
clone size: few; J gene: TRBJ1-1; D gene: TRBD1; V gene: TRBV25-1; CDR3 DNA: TGTGCCAGCAGTGAGCAGGGGGCCGGTGAAGCTTTCTTT; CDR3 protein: CASSEQGAGEAFF
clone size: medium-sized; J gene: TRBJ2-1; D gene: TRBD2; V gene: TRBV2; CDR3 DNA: TGTGCCAGCAGTGAAATACGTTCGGGGGGAGATGAGCAGTTCTTC; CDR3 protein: CASSEIRSGGDEQFF
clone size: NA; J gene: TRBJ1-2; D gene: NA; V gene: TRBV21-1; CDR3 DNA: TGTGCCAGCAGGCCCCATGGCTACACCTTC; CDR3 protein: CASRPHGYTF
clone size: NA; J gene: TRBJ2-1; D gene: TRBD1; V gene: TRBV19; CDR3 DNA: TGTGCCAGTAGTATACACAGGGGTGAGAATGAGCAGTTCTTC; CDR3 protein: CASSIHRGENEQFF
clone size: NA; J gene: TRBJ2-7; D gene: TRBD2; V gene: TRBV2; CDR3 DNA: TGTGCCAGCAGTGAAGGGCTAGCGGGGGGGCTGCTTGCCTCCTACGAGCAGTACTTC; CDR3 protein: CASSEGLAGGLLASYEQYF
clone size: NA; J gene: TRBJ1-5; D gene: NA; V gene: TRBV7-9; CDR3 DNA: TGTGCCAGCAGTCCCTCGCTTGGCAATCAGCCCCAGCATTTT; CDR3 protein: CASSPSLGNQPQHF
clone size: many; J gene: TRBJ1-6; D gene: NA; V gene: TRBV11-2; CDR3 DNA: TGTGCCAGCAGCTTAGGGGGGTATGGGATTAATTCACCCCTCCACTTT; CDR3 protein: CASSLGGYGINSPLHF
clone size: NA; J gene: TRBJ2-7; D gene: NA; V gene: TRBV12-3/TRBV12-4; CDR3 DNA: TGTGCCAGCAGTTTAACGCGCTCCTCCTACGAGCAGTACTTC; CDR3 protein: CASSLTRSSYEQYF
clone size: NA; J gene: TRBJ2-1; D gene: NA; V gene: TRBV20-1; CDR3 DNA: TGCAGTGCTAGAGAAGGGGCTTCAGGCACGCAGTTCTTC; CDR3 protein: CSAREGASGTQFF
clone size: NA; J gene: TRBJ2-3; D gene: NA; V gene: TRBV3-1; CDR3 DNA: TGTGCCAGCAGCCAAGCCCTAGATTCTAGCACAGATACGCAGTATTTT; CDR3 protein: CASSQALDSSTDTQYF
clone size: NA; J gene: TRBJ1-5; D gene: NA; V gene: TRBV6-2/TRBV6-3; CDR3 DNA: TGTGCCAGCAGTTACTCGTCCATACCAATCAATCAGCCCCAGCATTTT; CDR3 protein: CASSYSSIPINQPQHF
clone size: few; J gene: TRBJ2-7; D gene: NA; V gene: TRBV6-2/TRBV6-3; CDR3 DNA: TGTGCCAGCAGTTACCTCGGAGCTGCCCTCTACGAGCAGTACTTC; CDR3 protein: CASSYLGAALYEQYF
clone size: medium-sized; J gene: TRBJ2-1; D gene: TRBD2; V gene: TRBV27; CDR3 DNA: TGTGCCAGCAGTCTCGGACTAGCGGGAGCGCGAACCCAGTTCTTC; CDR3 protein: CASSLGLAGARTQFF
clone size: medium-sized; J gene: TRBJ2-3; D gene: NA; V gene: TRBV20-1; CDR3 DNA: TGCAGTGCTAGAGATGAAGTAGCCGGCGGGACAGATACGCAGTATTTT; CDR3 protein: CSARDEVAGGTDTQYF
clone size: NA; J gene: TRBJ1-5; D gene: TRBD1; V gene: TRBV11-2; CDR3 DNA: TGTGCCAGCAGCTTAGATAAGGGAAGTAGGCGGACAGGGCTTCTTCAGCCCCAGCATTTT; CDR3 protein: CASSLDKGSRRTGLLQPQHF
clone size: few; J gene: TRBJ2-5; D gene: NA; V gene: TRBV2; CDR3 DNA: TGTGCCAGCCGACTAGACCAAGAGACCCAGTACTTC; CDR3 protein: CASRLDQETQYF
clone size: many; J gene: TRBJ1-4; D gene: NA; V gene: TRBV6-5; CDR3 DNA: TGTGCCAGCAGACCGCGGACGGGCGTTAATGAAAAACTGTTTTTT; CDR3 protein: CASRPRTGVNEKLFF
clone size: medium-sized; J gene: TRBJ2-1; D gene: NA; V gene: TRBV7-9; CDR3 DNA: TGTGCCAGCAGCTTAGGGTCGGGGGTCAATGAGCAGTTCTTC; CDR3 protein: CASSLGSGVNEQFF
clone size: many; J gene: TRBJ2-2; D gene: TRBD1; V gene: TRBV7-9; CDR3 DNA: TGTGCCAGCAGCTCTAACAGGGGTTCCAGGGAGCTGTTTTTT; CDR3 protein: CASSSNRGSRELFF
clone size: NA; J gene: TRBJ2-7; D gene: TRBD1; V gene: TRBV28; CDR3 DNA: TGTGCCAGCAGCTATCGACAGGGATCCTATCAGTACTTC; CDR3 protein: CASSYRQGSYQYF
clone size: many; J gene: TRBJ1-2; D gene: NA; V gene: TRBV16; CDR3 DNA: TGTGCCAGCAGCCAAGGGGTGGGCTATGGCTACACCTTC; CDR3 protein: CASSQGVGYGYTF
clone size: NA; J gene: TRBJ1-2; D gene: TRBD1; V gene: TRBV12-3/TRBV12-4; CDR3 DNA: TGTGCCAGCACCCCGGGACAGGGTCTTTTCTATGGCTACACCTTC; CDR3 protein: CASTPGQGLFYGYTF